What follows describes a single TCR beta chain. No antigen is known for it. Using a J-beta primer mix together with a sample-barcoded 5' primer, a second PCR was run for about 6 to 12 cycles. TCRdb reprocessed the 5' RACE reads via MiXCR and lists one record per CDR3 protein. This table has roughly 1,500,000 distinct CDR3 sequences, approximately 42% appearing once. This record comes from a study of blood T cells in healthy people across ages. Trimming removed 6 bases from V and 0 bases from J, with 17 bases in between. CDR1 is DFQATT, CDR2 SNEGSKA, per germline (reference sequence). This CDR3 spans 15 amino acids. Study-wide points: Higher naive T cell percentage went strongly together with higher TCR beta diversity.

The sequenced material came from blood. The chain has TRBV20-1 and TRBJ2-5, with D tentatively TRBD2 (5 bases). This receptor was identified in a woman younger than 30 in good health. The CDR3 DNA sequence: TGCAGTGCCCTCCCCCTGGCGGGCCACCAAGAGACCCAGTACTTC. Its protein is CSALPLAGHQETQYF.